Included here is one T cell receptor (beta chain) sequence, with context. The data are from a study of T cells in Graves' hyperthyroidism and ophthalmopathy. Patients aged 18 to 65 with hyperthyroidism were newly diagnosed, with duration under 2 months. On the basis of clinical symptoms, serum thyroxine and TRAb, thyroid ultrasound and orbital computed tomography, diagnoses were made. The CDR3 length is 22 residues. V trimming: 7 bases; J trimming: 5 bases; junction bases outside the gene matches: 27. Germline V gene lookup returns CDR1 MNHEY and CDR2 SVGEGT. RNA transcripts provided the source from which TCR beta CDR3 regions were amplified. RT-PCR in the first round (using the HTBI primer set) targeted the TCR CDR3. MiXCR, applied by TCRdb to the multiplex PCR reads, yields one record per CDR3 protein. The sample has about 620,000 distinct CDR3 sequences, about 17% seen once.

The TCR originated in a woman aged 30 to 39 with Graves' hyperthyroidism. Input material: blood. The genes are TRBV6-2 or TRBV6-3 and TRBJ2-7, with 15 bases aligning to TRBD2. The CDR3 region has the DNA TGTGCCAGCAATCTCCTACGGACAGGGGGCGGACTAGCGGGAGGGCTACACAACGAGCAGTACTTC. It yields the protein CASNLLRTGGGLAGGLHNEQYF.